This T cell receptor beta chain derives from a study of shared clonotypes between healthy human individuals. Overall study context: With ages of 18 to 49, the donors were two women and a few men.

As defined, naive CD8 cells were CD45RO-negative and positively selected for CCR7, with terminally differentiated effector memory CD45RA+ cells excluded. Generated by immunoSEQ multiplex PCR, the TCRdb table keeps only in-frame clones and is missing some. The sample includes 800,000 or so clones, about 96% of them seen just once. This clone was seen a few times. The ends were cut back, 7 bases at V and 8 bases at J, with 11 bases in the middle. The V gene's germline CDR1 is SGHAT and CDR2 FQNNGV. The CDR3 sequence is 11 residues long. The sample consisted of naive CD8+ T cells sorted from blood. The source of this sequence is a man under 40 in good health. The V gene is TRBV11-2, the J gene TRBJ1-1; D not certain. CDR3 residues: CASKLRAEAFF. DNA for the CDR3: TGTGCCAGCAAGCTCCGGGCCGAAGCTTTCTTT. Based on the CDR3 plus reference TRBV11-2 and TRBJ1-1, the full variable domain is EAGVAQSPRYKIIEKRQSVAFWCNPISGHATLYWYQQILGQGPKLLIQFQNNGVVDDSQLPKDRFSAERLKGVDSTLKIQPAKLEDSAVYLCASKLRAEAFFGQGTRLTVV.